These 18 T cell receptor beta chains share one sample of origin, sequenced in a study of cytotoxic CD8 clonotypes in ibrutinib-treated CLL. Measured with immunoSEQ multiplex PCR; TCRdb has only the in-frame clones, and not every one. The sample shows around 130,000 clones, around four fifths of them seen only once. Sequences were derived from PBMCs, sampled after 24 months of ibrutinib treatment. The receptors were gathered from a human donor with chronic lymphocytic leukemia.

This chain connects TRBV30 to TRBJ1-4, with D maybe TRBD1 (5 bases). The CDR3 covers 14 residues. The V gene's germline CDR1 is GTSNPN and CDR2 SVGIG (reference sequence). V was clipped by 5 bases and J by 7 bases, with 17 bases between them. The CDR3 sequence: CAWGAAGVGEKLFF. In nucleotides, the CDR3 is TGTGCCTGGGGGGCGGCGGGGGTCGGTGAAAAACTGTTTTTT.

This clone was observed once. This chain connects TRBV12-2 to TRBJ2-7; TRBD1 is the table's D call and was not checked against the DNA. TRBV12-2 is assigned pseudogene status. The CDR3 extends over 15 amino acids. The CDR3 loop is CASRLIGQNLYEQYF. The CDR3, as DNA: TGTGCAAGTCGCTTAATAGGACAGAACCTCTACGAGCAGTACTTC.

This chain connects TRBV14 to TRBJ2-3, with D maybe TRBD1 (5 bases). Germline V lookup: CDR1 SGHDN, CDR2 FVKESK. Deletions cut 6 bases from V and 2 bases from J, with 9 bases between. The CDR3 totals 13 residues. For the CDR3, the DNA is TGTGCCAGCAGTGGACATACCACAGATACGCAGTATTTT. As protein: CASSGHTTDTQYF.

The CDR3 nucleotides read TGTGCCTGGAGTGTGAGTGGGGGTTGGGATGGCTACACCTTC. Its protein is CAWSVSGGWDGYTF. The rearrangement joins TRBV30 to TRBJ1-2; possibly TRBD1 for D (5 bases). Germline CDR1 reads GTSNPN; CDR2 reads SVGIG (reference sequence). Deletions cut 0 bases from V and 6 bases from J, with 14 bases between. The CDR3 contains 14 residues.

The rearrangement joins TRBV7-2 to TRBJ2-7; D gene unclear. The CDR3 sequence is 14 residues long. Per germline, CDR1 SGHTA and CDR2 FQGNSA. Trimming took 5 bases from V and 0 from J, leaving 11 bases between them. The chain's CDR3 is CASSQDTISYEQYF. The CDR3 DNA follows: TGTGCCAGCAGCCAAGATACTATCTCCTACGAGCAGTACTTC.

This sequence joins TRBV18 and TRBJ2-5; 9 nucleotides line up with TRBD2. The junction had 10 bases not matched to a gene; V was cut back by 3 bases and J by 2 bases. Germline lookup yields CDR1 KGHSH and CDR2 LQKENI. The CDR3 length is 17 residues. Written as DNA, the CDR3 is TGTGCCAGCTCACCTCAAATCGGACTAGCGCTTCAAGAGACCCAGTACTTC. Its protein product is CASSPQIGLALQETQYF.

This rearrangement joins TRBV7-2 to TRBJ1-5; D remains unclear. V shed 1 base and J shed 3 bases, with 7 bases lying between them. Per the germline V gene, CDR1 is SGHTA and CDR2 is FQGNSA. The CDR3 is 14 amino acids. The DNA for the CDR3 is TGTGCCAGCAGCTTAGTTTGGGCCAATCAGCCCCAGCATTTT. Protein sequence: CASSLVWANQPQHF.

The chain couples TRBV6-5 to TRBJ2-5; D call uncertain. This CDR3 has 14 residues. Germline lookup yields CDR1 MNHEY and CDR2 SVGAGI. V lost 0 bases and J lost 0, with 5 bases in between. The CDR3 coding sequence is TGTGCCAGCAGTTACTCAAGGGACCAAGAGACCCAGTACTTC. Amino acids: CASSYSRDQETQYF.

This chain uses TRBV2 with TRBJ1-5; D possibly corresponds to TRBD1 (6 bases). Germline CDR1 reads SNHLY; CDR2 reads FYNNEI. CDR3 length: 15 amino acids. V was shortened by 6 bases and J by 3 bases, with 15 bases between the two germline ends. DNA for the CDR3: TGTGCCAGCAGGAGGACAGAGTTTAACAATCAGCCCCAGCATTTT. Translating it yields CASRRTEFNNQPQHF.

This clone was counted between two and nine times. The chain joins TRBV6-5 to TRBJ1-5; 8 nucleotides agree with TRBD1. Germline CDR1 is MNHEY and CDR2 is SVGAGI. This CDR3 region has 14 residues. V was clipped by 6 bases and J by 3 bases; unmatched bases: 4. The CDR3 DNA reads TGTGCCAGCAGAAGACAGGGGAACAATCAGCCCCAGCATTTT. Amino acid sequence: CASRRQGNNQPQHF.

The genes are TRBV18 and TRBJ1-1; D ambiguous. The CDR3 contains 13 residues. Germline loops: CDR1 KGHSH, CDR2 LQKENI. V lost 2 bases, J lost 0 bases, and 4 bases lay in between. The DNA for the CDR3 is TGTGCCAGCTCACCAGCCTTGAACACTGAAGCTTTCTTT. Translation: CASSPALNTEAFF.

This clone was observed a handful of times. V usage is TRBV2 and J usage is TRBJ1-3; D not certain. The CDR3 is made up of 13 amino acids. V was pared by 6 bases and J by 4 bases, with 10 bases between. Per germline, CDR1 SNHLY and CDR2 FYNNEI. CDR3 DNA sequence: TGTGCCAGCAGCGACGGACTCGGAAACACCATATATTTT. Its translation is CASSDGLGNTIYF.

The J gene is TRBJ1-2, the V gene TRBV7-8; weak D call: TRBD1 (6 bases). The CDR3 runs 15 residues. CDR1 is SGHVS and CDR2 is FQNEAQ in the germline V gene. Trimming left V 5 bases short and J 7 bases short, with 20 bases between. The CDR3 loop reads CASSPSGQLSGGYTF. DNA of the CDR3: TGTGCCAGCAGCCCGAGCGGACAGTTGAGTGGTGGCTACACCTTC.

This clone was found a few times. CDR3 sequence reads: CASSLTGTGAGNEKLFF. The CDR3 coding sequence is TGTGCCAGCAGCTTAACCGGGACAGGGGCTGGGAATGAAAAACTGTTTTTT. The chain combines TRBV7-6 with TRBJ1-4; 10 positions match TRBD1. The CDR3 runs to 17 residues. CDR1 and CDR2 (germline): SGHVS, FNYEAQ. V trimming: 2 bases; J trimming: 5 bases; junction bases outside the gene matches: 8.

The rearrangement uses TRBV30 and TRBJ1-3, with D hard to call. The V end lost 0 bases, the J end lost 0 bases, and 9 bases lay between the germline ends. CDR1 is GTSNPN, CDR2 SVGIG, per germline (reference sequence). There are 15 residues in the CDR3. CDR3 nucleotide sequence: TGTGCCTGGAGTGTAATGGCCTACTCTGGAAACACCATATATTTT. It translates to CAWSVMAYSGNTIYF.

The V and J genes are TRBV15 and TRBJ2-2, with TRBD2 identical over 7 bases. V shed 9 bases and J 3 bases; nucleotides not matched to a gene: 4. The germline V gene has CDR1 LNHNV and CDR2 YYDKDF (reference sequence). This CDR3 is 13 amino acids long. The CDR3 DNA follows: TGTGCCACTAGCGGGTTAGACACCGGGGAGCTGTTTTTT. Amino acids: CATSGLDTGELFF. The entire variable domain, with the rest obtained from reference TRBV15 and TRBJ2-2, is as follows: DAMVIQNPRYQVTQFGKPVTLSCSQTLNHNVMYWYQQKSSQAPKLLFHYYDKDFNNEADTPDNFQSRRPNTSFCFLDIRSPGLGDTAMYLCATSGLDTGELFFGEGSRLTVL.

The chain joins TRBV9 to TRBJ1-2; 8 nucleotides line up with TRBD1. The germline V gene has CDR1 SGDLS and CDR2 YYNGEE. Trimming removed 3 bases from V and 0 bases from J; junction bases left unmatched: 4. The CDR3 has 15 residues. The CDR3 region has the DNA TGTGCCAGCAGCGACGACAGGGGTTCTAACTATGGCTACACCTTC. Amino acids: CASSDDRGSNYGYTF.

The CDR3 region has the DNA TGTGCCAGTAGTACCCGAGGGGGGCTTGGGGATTCACCCCTCCACTTT. Encoded protein: CASSTRGGLGDSPLHF. The chain has TRBV19 and TRBJ1-6; D is perhaps TRBD1 (6 bases). V lost 4 bases, J lost 8 bases, and 18 bases lay in between. The CDR3 covers 16 residues. The germline V gene has CDR1 LNHDA and CDR2 SQIVND (reference sequence). The whole variable domain, filled in from reference TRBV19 and TRBJ1-6, reads DGGITQSPKYLFRKEGQNVTLSCEQNLNHDAMYWYRQDPGQGLRLIYYSQIVNDFQKGDIAEGYSVSREKKESFPLTVTSAQKNPTAFYLCASSTRGGLGDSPLHFGNGTRLTVT.